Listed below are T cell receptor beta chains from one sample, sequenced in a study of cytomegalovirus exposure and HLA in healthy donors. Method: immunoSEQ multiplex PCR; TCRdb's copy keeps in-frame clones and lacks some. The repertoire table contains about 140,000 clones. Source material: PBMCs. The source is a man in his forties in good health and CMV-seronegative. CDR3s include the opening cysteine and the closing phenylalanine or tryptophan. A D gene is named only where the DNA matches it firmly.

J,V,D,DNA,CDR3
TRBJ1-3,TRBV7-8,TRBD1,TGTGCCAGCAGCTCGGGACAGGGTAGAAACACCATATATTTT,CASSSGQGRNTIYF
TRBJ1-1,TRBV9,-,TGTGCCAGCAGCGTCTCCGGGGGGAACACTGAAGCTTTCTTT,CASSVSGGNTEAFF
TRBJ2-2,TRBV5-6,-,TGTGCCAGCAGCTTGAGAGGCGGGGAGCTGTTTTTT,CASSLRGGELFF
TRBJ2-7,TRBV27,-,TGTGCCAGCAGTTCCCACGAGTTCTACGAGCAGTACTTC,CASSSHEFYEQYF
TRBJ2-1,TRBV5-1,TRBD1,TGCGCCAGCAGCTTGGCCGGGATGGACAGGGGTTCCTACAATGAGCAGTTCTTC,CASSLAGMDRGSYNEQFF
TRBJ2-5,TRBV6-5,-,TGTGCCAGCAGTTACTCGTCGTTCGCCCGGGAGACCCAGTACTTC,CASSYSSFARETQYF
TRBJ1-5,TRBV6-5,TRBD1,TGTGCCAGCAGTTACGTGGACAGGGACGATCAGCCCCAGCATTTT,CASSYVDRDDQPQHF
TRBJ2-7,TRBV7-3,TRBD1,TGTGCCAGCAGCTTAGGTCAGGGGGCGGCCTACGAGCAGTACTTC,CASSLGQGAAYEQYF
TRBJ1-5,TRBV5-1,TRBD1,TGCGCCAGCAGCTCGGGACAGGGGGCGAGCAATCAGCCCCAGCATTTT,CASSSGQGASNQPQHF
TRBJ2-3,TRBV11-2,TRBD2,TGTGCCAGCAGCCCGATCGGGGGGAGCACAGATACGCAGTATTTT,CASSPIGGSTDTQYF
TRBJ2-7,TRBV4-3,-,TGCGCCAGCAGCCAAGATGCGAGGGTAGCCTCCGAGCAGTACTTC,CASSQDARVASEQYF
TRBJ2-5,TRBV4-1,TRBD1,TGCGCCAGCAGCCAAGATGCGGACAGGGGCAGGGAGACCCAGTACTTC,CASSQDADRGRETQYF
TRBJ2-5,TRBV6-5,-,TGTGCCAGCAGTTACACGAGGGCTGAGGGTCAAGAGACCCAGTACTTC,CASSYTRAEGQETQYF
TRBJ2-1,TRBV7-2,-,TGTGCCAGCAGCTTAGGGCCCAACGGGAATGAGCAGTTCTTC,CASSLGPNGNEQFF
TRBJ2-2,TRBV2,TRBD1,TGTGCCAGCGGGGTCGGGACAGGGGTGACCGGGGAGCTGTTTTTT,CASGVGTGVTGELFF
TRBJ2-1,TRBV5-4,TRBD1,TGTGCCAGCAGCCCCGACAGGGGCTCCTACAATGAGCAGTTCTTC,CASSPDRGSYNEQFF
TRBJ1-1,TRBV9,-,TGTGCCAGCAGCGTGGGACATATGGACACTGAAGCTTTCTTT,CASSVGHMDTEAFF